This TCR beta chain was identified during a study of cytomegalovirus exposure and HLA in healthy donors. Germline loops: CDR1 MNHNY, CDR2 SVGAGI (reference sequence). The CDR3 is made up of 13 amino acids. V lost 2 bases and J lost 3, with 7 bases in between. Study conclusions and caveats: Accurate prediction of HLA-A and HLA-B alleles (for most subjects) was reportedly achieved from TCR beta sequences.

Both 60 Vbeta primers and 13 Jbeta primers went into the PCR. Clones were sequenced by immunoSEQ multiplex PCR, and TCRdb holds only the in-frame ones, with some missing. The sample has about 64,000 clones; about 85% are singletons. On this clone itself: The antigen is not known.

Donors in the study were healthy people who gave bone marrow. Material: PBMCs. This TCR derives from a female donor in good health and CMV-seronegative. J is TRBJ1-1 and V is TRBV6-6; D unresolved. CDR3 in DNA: TGTGCCAGCAGTTACCGGAGGGACACTGAAGCTTTCTTT. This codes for CASSYRRDTEAFF.